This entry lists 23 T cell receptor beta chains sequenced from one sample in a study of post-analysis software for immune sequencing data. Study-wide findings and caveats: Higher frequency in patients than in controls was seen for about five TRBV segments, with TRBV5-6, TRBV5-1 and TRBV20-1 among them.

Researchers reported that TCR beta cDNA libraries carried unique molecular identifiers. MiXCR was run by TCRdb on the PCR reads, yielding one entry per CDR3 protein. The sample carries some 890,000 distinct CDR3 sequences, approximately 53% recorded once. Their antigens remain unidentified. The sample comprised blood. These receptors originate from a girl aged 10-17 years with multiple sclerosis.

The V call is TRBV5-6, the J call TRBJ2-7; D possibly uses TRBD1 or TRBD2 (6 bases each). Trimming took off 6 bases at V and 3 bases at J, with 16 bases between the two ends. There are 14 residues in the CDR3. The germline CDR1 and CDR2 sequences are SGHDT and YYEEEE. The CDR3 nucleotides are TGTGCCAGCAACTATCTAGGGGGGTACTACGAGCAGTACTTC. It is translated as CASNYLGGYYEQYF.

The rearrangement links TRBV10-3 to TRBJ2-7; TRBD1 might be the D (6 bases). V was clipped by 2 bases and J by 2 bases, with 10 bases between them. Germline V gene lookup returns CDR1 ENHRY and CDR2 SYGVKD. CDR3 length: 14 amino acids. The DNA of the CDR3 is TGTGCCATCAGTGAGGCAGGGGAGCCCTACGAGCAGTACTTC. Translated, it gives CAISEAGEPYEQYF.

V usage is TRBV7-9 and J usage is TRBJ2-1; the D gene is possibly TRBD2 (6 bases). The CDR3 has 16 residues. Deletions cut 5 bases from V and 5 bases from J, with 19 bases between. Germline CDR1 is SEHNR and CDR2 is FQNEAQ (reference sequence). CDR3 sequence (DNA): TGTGCCAGCAGCACCAGGGAGGTGGAAGGGCACAATGAGCAGTTCTTC. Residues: CASSTREVEGHNEQFF.

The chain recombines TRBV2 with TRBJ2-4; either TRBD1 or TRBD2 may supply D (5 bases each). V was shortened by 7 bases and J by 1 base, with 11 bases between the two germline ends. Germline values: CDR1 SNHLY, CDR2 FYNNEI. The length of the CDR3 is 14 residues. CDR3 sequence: CASNRDGAKNIQYF. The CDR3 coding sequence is TGTGCCAGCAATAGGGACGGGGCCAAAAACATTCAGTACTTC.

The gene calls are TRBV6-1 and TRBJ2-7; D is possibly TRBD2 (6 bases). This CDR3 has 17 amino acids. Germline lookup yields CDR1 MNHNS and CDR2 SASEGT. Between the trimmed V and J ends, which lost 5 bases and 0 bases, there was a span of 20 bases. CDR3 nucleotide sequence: TGTGCCAGCAGTCCCGGGAGCGGATGGATTAGCTCCTACGAGCAGTACTTC. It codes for CASSPGSGWISSYEQYF.

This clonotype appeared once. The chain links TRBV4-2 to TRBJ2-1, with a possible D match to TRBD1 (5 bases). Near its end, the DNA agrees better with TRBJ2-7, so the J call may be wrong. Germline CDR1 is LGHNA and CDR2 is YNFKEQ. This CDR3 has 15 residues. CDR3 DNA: TGTGCCAGCAGTGGTTGGCTAGGGGTTTACAATGAGCAGTACTTC. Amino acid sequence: CASSGWLGVYNEQYF.

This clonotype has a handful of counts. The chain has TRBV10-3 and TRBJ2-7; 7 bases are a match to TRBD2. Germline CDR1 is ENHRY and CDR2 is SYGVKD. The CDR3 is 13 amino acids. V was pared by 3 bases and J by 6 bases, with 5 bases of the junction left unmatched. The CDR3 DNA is TGTGCCATCAGTGAAGGGCTAGCGGCCGAGCAGTACTTC. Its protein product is CAISEGLAAEQYF.

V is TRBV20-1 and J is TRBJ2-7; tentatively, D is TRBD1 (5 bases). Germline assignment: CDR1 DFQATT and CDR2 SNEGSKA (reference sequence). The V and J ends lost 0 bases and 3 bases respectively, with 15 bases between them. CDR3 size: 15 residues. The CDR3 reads CSARDTGRANYEQYF. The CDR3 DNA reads TGCAGTGCTAGAGATACAGGACGAGCCAACTACGAGCAGTACTTC.

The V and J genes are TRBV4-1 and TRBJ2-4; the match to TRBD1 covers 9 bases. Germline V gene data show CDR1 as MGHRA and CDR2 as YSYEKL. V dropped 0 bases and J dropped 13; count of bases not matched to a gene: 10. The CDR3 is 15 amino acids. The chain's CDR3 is CASSQDTQGAREQYF. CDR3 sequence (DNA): TGCGCCAGCAGCCAAGATACACAGGGGGCGAGGGAGCAGTACTTC.

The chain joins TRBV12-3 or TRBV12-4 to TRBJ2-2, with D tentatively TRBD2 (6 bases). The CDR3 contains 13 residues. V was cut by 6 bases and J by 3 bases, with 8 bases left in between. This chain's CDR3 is CASRRDYTGELFF. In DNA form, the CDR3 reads TGTGCCAGCAGACGGGACTACACCGGGGAGCTGTTTTTT.

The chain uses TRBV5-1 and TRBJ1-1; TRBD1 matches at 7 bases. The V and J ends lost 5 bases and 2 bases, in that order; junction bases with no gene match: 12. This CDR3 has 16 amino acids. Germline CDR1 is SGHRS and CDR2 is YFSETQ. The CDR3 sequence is CASSPSTGAVNTEAFF. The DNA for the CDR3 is TGCGCCAGCAGTCCATCCACAGGGGCAGTTAACACTGAAGCTTTCTTT.

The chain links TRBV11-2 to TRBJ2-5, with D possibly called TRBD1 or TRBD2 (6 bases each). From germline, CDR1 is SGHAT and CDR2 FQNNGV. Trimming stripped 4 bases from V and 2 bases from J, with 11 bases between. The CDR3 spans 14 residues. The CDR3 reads CASSSRGTQETQYF. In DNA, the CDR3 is TGTGCCAGCAGCTCAAGGGGGACTCAAGAGACCCAGTACTTC. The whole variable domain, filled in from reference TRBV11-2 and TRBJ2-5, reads EAGVAQSPRYKIIEKRQSVAFWCNPISGHATLYWYQQILGQGPKLLIQFQNNGVVDDSQLPKDRFSAERLKGVDSTLKIQPAKLEDSAVYLCASSSRGTQETQYFGPGTRLLVL.

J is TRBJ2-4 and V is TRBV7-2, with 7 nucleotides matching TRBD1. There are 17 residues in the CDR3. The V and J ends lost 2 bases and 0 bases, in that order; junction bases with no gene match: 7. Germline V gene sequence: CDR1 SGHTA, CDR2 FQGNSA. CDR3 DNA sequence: TGTGCCAGCAGCTTATTTGGACAGGTCCTAGCCAAAAACATTCAGTACTTC. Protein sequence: CASSLFGQVLAKNIQYF.

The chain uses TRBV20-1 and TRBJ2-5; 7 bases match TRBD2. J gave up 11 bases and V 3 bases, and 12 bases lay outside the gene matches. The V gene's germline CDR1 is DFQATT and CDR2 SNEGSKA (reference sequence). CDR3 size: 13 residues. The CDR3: CSARGGTSGEQYF. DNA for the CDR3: TGCAGTGCTAGGGGAGGGACCTCCGGTGAGCAGTACTTC.

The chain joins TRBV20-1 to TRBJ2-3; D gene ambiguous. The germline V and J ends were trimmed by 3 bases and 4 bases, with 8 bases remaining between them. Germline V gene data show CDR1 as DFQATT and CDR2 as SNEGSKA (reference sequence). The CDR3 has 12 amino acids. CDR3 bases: TGCAGTGCTAGGGCCGTCCCAGATACGCAGTATTTT. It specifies CSARAVPDTQYF.

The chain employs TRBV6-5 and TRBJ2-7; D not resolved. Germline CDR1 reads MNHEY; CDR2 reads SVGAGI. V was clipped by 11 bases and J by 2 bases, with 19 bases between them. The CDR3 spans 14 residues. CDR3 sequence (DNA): TGTGCCTCCAAGGTAGGCCCCGGTACCTACGAGCAGTACTTC. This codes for CASKVGPGTYEQYF.

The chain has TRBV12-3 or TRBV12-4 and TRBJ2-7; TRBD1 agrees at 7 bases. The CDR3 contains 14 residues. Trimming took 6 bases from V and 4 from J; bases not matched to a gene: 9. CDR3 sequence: CASRPGTVTYEQYF. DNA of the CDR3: TGTGCCAGCAGACCCGGGACAGTAACATACGAGCAGTACTTC.

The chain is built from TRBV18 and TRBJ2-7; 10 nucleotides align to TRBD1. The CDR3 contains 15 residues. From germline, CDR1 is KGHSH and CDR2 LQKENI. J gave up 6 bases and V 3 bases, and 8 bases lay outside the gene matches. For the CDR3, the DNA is TGTGCCAGCTCACCGCCCGGACAGGGGGGTGGCGAGCAGTACTTC. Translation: CASSPPGQGGGEQYF.

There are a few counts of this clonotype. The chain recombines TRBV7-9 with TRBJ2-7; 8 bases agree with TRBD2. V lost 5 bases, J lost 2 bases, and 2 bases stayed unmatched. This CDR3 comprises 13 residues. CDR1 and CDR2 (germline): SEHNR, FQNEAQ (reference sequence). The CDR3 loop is CASSPREAYEQYF. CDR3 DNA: TGTGCCAGCAGCCCGCGGGAGGCCTACGAGCAGTACTTC.

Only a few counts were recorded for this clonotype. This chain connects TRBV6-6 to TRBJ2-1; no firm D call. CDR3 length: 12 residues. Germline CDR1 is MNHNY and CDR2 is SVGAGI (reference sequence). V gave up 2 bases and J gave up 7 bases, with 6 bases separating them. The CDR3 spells CASSYQANEQFF. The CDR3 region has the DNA TGTGCCAGCAGTTACCAGGCTAATGAGCAGTTCTTC.

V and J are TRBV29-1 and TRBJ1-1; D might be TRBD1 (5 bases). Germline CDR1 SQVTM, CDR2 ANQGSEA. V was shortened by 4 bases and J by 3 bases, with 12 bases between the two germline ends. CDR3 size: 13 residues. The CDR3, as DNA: TGCAGCGTTGGGTCCGGGGCTTACACTGAAGCTTTCTTT. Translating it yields CSVGSGAYTEAFF.

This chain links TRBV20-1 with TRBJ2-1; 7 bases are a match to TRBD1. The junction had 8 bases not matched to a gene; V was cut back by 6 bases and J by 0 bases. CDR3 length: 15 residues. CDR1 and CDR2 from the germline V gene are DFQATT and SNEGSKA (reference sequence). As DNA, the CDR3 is TGCAGTGCCTCGAGACAGGGCAGCTCCTACAATGAGCAGTTCTTC. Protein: CSASRQGSSYNEQFF.

The CDR3 is CASRGRESGAYEQYF. CDR3 DNA sequence: TGTGCCAGCAGAGGTCGGGAGTCGGGCGCCTACGAGCAGTACTTC. The chain employs TRBV6-1 and TRBJ2-5; possible D gene TRBD2, 6 bases. TRBJ2-7 explains the end of the DNA better; the J call may be wrong. The CDR3 runs to 15 residues. From germline, CDR1 is MNHNS and CDR2 SASEGT.